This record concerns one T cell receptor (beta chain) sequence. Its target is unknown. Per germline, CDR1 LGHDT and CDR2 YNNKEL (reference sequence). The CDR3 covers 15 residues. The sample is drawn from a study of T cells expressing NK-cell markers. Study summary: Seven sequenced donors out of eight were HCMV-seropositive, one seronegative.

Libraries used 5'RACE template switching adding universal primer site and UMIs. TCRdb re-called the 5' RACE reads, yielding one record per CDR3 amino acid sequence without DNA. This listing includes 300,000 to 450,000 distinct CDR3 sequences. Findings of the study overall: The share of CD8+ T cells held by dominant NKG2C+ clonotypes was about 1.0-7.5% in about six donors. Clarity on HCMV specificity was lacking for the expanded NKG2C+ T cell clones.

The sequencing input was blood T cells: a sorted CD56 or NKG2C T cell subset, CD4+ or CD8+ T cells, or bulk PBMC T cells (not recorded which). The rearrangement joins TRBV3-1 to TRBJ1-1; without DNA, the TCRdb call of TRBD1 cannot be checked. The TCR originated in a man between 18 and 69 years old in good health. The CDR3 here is CASSNLGGMNTEAFF.